The entry below describes one T cell receptor (beta chain). The antigen remains undetermined. Measured with immunoSEQ multiplex PCR; TCRdb has only the in-frame clones, and not every one. Here the sample spans around 6,700 clones, about 79% being singletons. The sample belongs to a study of tumor-infiltrating lymphocytes in localized non-small cell lung cancer. On the study more broadly: Several tumor histologies, both smoking statuses, and some post-neoadjuvant chemotherapy samples were included. Tumor tissue and non-adjacent uninvolved lung came from each patient. Whole-study findings and limits: Available tissue quantity limited TCR sequencing to a patient subset.

Material for sequencing was uninvolved lung tissue not adjacent to the tumor. The TCR sequence derives from a human donor with non-small cell lung cancer.

The CDR3 spells CASSSPVAQETQYF. For the CDR3, the DNA is TGTGCCAGCAGTTCTCCCGTGGCACAAGAGACCCAGTACTTC. V gene TRBV28 combines with J gene TRBJ2-5; D gene unclear. CDR3 length equals 14 residues. Per germline, CDR1 MDHEN and CDR2 SYDVKM. The ends were cut back, 4 bases at V and 2 bases at J, with 11 bases in the middle.